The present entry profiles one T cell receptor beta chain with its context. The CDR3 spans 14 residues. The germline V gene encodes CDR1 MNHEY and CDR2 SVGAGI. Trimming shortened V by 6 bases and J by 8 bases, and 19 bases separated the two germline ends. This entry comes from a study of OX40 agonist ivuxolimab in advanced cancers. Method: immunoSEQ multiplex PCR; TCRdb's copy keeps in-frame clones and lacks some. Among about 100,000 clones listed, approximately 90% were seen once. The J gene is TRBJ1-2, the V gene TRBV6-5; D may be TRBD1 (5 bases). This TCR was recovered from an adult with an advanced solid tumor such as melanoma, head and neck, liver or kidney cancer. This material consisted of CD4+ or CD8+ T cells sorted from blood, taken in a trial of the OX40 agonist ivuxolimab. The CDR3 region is CASSPSGGRQGYTF. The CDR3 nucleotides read TGTGCCAGCAGCCCCTCGGGGGGACGGCAGGGCTACACCTTC.